This entry concerns a single T cell receptor beta chain. CDR1 and CDR2 (germline): MDHEN, SYDVKM. CDR3 length: 17 residues. V lost 3 bases to trimming and J lost 6 bases, with 23 bases between them. Generated by immunoSEQ multiplex PCR, the TCRdb table keeps only in-frame clones and is missing some. This sample has over 650,000 clones; about 89% occur once, and the top ten carry 0.0094%. This entry is derived from a study of shared T cell receptors in the human thymus. The data also belong to a second study, concerning human thymus T cells.

J is TRBJ1-2 and V is TRBV28; TRBD1 might be the D (6 bases). The receptor was derived from a boy younger than two with a congenital heart defect. The sequenced sample was thymocytes. CDR3 DNA sequence: TGTGCCAGCAGTTTTCTCTGGGGGGGCGCAGCGTGGGATGGCTACACCTTC. This codes for CASSFLWGGAAWDGYTF.